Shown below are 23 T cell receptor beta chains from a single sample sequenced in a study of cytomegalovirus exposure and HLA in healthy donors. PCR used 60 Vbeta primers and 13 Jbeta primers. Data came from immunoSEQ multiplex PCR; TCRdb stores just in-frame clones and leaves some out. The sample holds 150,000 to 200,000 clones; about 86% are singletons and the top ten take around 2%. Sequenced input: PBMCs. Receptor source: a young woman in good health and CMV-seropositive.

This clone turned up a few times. The CDR3 DNA follows: TGTGCCAGCAGTTTAAGGGGCCTCCTTGGAAACACCATATATTTT. Amino acids: CASSLRGLLGNTIYF. The V call is TRBV27, the J call TRBJ1-3; a weak D match, TRBD1 (5 bases). The CDR3 is 15 amino acids. Deletions cut 2 bases from V and 3 bases from J, with 11 bases between. Germline CDR1 is MNHEY and CDR2 is SMNVEV (reference sequence).

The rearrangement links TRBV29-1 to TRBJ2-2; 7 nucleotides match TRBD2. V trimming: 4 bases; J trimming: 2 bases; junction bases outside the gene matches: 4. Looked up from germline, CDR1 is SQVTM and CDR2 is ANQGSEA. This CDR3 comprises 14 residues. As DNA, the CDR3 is TGCAGCGTTGGAGGCGGGAGCAACACCGGGGAGCTGTTTTTT. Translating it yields CSVGGGSNTGELFF.

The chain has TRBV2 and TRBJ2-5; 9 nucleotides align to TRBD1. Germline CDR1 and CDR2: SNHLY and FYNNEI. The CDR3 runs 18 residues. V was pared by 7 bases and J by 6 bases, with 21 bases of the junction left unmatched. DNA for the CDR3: TGTGCCAGCAACGGACAGGGGATCGTGGTTGATTCAGGAAAGACCCAGTACTTC. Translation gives CASNGQGIVVDSGKTQYF.

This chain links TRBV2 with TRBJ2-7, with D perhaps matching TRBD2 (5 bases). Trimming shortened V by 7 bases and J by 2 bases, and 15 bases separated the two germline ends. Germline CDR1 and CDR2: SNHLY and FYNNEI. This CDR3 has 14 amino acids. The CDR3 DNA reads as TGTGCCAGCACGGATCGGGAAAACCCCTACGAGCAGTACTTC. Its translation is CASTDRENPYEQYF.

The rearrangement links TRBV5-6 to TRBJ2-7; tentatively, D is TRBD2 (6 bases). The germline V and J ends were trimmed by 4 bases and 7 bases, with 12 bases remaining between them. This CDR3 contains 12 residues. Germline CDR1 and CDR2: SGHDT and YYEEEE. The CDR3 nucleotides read TGTGCCAGCAGCCCGACTAGTAGGGAGCAGTACTTC. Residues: CASSPTSREQYF. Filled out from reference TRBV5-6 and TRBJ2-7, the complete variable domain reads DAGVTQSPTHLIKTRGQQVTLRCSPKSGHDTVSWYQQALGQGPQFIFQYYEEEERQRGNFPDRFSGHQFPNYSSELNVNALLLGDSALYLCASSPTSREQYFGPGTRLTVT.

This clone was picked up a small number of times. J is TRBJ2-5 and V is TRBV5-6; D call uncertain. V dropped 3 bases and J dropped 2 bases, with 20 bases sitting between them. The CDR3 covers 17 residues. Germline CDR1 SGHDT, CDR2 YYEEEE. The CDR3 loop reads CASSYVRNIAVQETQYF. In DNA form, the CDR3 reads TGTGCCAGCAGCTATGTCCGCAATATAGCAGTACAAGAGACCCAGTACTTC.

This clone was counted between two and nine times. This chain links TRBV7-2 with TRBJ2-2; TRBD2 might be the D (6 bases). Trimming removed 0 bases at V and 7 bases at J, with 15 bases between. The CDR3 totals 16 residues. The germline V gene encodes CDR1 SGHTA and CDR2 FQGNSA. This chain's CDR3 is CASSLARDLIIGELFF. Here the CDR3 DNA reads TGTGCCAGCAGCTTAGCGCGGGACCTCATAATCGGGGAGCTGTTTTTT. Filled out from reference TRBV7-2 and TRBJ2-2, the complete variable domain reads GAGVSQSPSNKVTEKGKDVELRCDPISGHTALYWYRQSLGQGLEFLIYFQGNSAPDKSGLPSDRFSAERTGGSVSTLTIQRTQQEDSAVYLCASSLARDLIIGELFFGEGSRLTVL.

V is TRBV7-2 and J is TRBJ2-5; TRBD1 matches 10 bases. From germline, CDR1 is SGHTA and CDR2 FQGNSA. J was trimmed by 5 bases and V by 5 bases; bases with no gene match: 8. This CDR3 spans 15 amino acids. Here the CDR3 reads CASSPRQGATETQYF. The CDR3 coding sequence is TGTGCCAGCAGCCCCCGACAGGGGGCTACGGAGACCCAGTACTTC.

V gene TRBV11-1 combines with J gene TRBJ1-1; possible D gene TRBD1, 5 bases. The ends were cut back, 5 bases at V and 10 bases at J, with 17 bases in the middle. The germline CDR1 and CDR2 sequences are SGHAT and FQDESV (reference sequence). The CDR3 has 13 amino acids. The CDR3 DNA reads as TGTGCCAGCAGCCCTACTTGGGGGGGGACAGCTTTCTTT. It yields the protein CASSPTWGGTAFF.

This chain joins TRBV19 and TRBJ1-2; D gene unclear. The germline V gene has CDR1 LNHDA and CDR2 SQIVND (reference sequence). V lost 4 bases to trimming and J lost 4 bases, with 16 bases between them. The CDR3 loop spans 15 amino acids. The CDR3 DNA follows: TGTGCCAGTAGTACGAATCATGAGGGCCTCTATGGCTACACCTTC. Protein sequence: CASSTNHEGLYGYTF. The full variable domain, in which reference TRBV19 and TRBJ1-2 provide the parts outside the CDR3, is DGGITQSPKYLFRKEGQNVTLSCEQNLNHDAMYWYRQDPGQGLRLIYYSQIVNDFQKGDIAEGYSVSREKKESFPLTVTSAQKNPTAFYLCASSTNHEGLYGYTFGSGTRLTVV.

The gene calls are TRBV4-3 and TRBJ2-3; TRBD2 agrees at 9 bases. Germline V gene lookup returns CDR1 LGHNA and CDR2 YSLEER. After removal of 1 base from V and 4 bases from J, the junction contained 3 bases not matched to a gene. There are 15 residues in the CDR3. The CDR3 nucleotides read TGCGCCAGCAGCCAAGGGCGGGGGGGCGCAGATACGCAGTATTTT. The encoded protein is CASSQGRGGADTQYF.

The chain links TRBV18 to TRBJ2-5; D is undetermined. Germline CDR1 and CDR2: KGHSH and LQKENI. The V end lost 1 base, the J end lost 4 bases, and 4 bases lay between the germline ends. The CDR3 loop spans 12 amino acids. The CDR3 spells CASSPLGETQYF. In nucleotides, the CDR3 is TGTGCCAGCTCACCACTCGGAGAGACCCAGTACTTC.

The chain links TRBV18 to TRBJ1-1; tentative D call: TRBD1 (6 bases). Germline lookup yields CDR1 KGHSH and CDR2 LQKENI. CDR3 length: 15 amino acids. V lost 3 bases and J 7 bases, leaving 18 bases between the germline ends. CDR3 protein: CASSPGRGTQGEAFF. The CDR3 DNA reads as TGTGCCAGCTCACCGGGGAGGGGGACCCAAGGTGAAGCTTTCTTT.

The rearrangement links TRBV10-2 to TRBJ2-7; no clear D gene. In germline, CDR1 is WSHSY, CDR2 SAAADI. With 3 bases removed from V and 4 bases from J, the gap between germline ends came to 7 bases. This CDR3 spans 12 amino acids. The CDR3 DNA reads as TGCGCCAGCAGTGATTCGGTGTACGAGCAGTACTTC. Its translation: CASSDSVYEQYF.

This chain's CDR3 is CASSDTLQETQYF. The CDR3 DNA follows: TGTGCCAGCTCGGACACCCTCCAAGAGACCCAGTACTTC. The chain links TRBV18 to TRBJ2-5; maybe TRBD1 (5 bases). Germline V gene lookup returns CDR1 KGHSH and CDR2 LQKENI. CDR3 length: 13 amino acids. Trimming cost V 6 bases and J 1 base, with 9 bases left between them.

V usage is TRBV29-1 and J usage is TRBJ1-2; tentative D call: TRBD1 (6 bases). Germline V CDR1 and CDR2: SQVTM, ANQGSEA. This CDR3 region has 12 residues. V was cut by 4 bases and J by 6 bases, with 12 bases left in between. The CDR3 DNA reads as TGCAGCGTTGTGGGGGGGGCGCATGGCTACACCTTC. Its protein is CSVVGGAHGYTF.

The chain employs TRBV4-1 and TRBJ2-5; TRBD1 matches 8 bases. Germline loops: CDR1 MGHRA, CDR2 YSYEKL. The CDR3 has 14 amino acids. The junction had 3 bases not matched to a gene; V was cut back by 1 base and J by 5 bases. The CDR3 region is CASSQVPGGETQYF. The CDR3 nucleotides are TGCGCCAGCAGCCAAGTCCCAGGGGGCGAGACCCAGTACTTC.

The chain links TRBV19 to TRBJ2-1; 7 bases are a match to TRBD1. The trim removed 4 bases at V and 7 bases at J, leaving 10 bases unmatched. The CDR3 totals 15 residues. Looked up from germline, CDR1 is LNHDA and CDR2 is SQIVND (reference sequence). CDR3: CASSSRDRVGNEQFF. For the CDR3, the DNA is TGTGCCAGTAGTAGCCGGGACAGAGTAGGTAATGAGCAGTTCTTC. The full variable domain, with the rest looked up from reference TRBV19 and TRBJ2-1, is DGGITQSPKYLFRKEGQNVTLSCEQNLNHDAMYWYRQDPGQGLRLIYYSQIVNDFQKGDIAEGYSVSREKKESFPLTVTSAQKNPTAFYLCASSSRDRVGNEQFFGPGTRLTVL.

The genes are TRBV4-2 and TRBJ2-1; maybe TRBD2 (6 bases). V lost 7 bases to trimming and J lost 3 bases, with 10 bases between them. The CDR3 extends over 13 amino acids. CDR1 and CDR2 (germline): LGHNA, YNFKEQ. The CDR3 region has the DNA TGTGCCAGCAATGGGGAGGACTACAATGAGCAGTTCTTC. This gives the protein CASNGEDYNEQFF.

The CDR3 DNA follows: TGTGCCAGCGCCTTGGGGGCAGGGATCAATGAGCAGTTCTTC. Protein product: CASALGAGINEQFF. The chain couples TRBV25-1 to TRBJ2-1, with a weak D call TRBD1 (6 bases). V lost 8 bases and J lost 6, with 17 bases in between. The germline V gene encodes CDR1 MGHDK and CDR2 SYGVNS. CDR3 length: 14 residues.

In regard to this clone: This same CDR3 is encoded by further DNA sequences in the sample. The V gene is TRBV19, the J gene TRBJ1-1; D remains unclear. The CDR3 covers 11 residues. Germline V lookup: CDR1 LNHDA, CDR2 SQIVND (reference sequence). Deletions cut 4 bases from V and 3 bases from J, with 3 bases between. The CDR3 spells CASSTYTEAFF. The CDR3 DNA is TGTGCCAGTAGTACCTACACTGAAGCTTTCTTT.

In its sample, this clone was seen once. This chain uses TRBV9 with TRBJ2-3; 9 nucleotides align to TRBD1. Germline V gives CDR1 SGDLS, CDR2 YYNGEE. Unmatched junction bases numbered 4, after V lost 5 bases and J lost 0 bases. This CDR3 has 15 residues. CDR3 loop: CASSTGGGSTDTQYF. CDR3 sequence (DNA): TGTGCCAGCAGTACAGGGGGCGGTAGCACAGATACGCAGTATTTT.

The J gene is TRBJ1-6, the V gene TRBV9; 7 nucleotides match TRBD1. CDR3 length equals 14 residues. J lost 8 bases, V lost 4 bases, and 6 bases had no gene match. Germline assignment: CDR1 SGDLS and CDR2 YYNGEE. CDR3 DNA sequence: TGTGCCAGCAGCTCAGACAGGGAGGATTCACCCCTCCACTTT. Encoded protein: CASSSDREDSPLHF.